The present T cell receptor (beta chain) was sequenced within a study of cytomegalovirus exposure and HLA in healthy donors. CDR3 length: 11 amino acids. V lost 2 bases, J lost 7 bases, and 9 bases lay in between. Germline V CDR1 and CDR2: GTSNPN, SVGIG (reference sequence). 60 Vbeta and 13 Jbeta primers were used in PCR. Clones were sequenced by immunoSEQ multiplex PCR, and TCRdb holds only the in-frame ones, with some missing. The sample records 100,000 to 150,000 clones, 78% being singletons. The sequenced sample consisted of PBMCs. The rearrangement joins TRBV30 to TRBJ2-7, with D uncertain. This TCR was sampled from a young woman in good health and CMV-seronegative. CDR3: CAWSIAWEQYF. The CDR3 nucleotides read TGTGCCTGGAGTATCGCGTGGGAGCAGTACTTC.